Listed below are T cell receptor beta chains from one sample, sequenced in a study of cytomegalovirus exposure and HLA in healthy donors. Sequencing was performed with immunoSEQ multiplex PCR; in TCRdb, only in-frame clones are kept and a portion is missing. The sample consists of 100,000 to 130,000 clones, approximately 81% of them appearing once. The sample comprised PBMCs. The receptors were gathered from a young man in good health and CMV-seronegative. CDR3s include the opening cysteine and the closing phenylalanine or tryptophan. A D gene is named only where the DNA matches it firmly. Expanded clones get a size class; other rows say once, few or many, or leave the size out.

D	size	J	V	DNA	CDR3
-	-	TRBJ2-7	TRBV20-1	TGCAGTGCAGGCCCTACTAACGAGCAGTACTTC	CSAGPTNEQYF
-	few	TRBJ1-5	TRBV6-5	TGTGCCAGCAGTACAGGGCGAGTCAATCAGCCCCAGCATTTT	CASSTGRVNQPQHF
-	-	TRBJ2-2	TRBV19	TGTGCCAGTAGTATGGCGGGGACCGGGGAGCTGTTTTTT	CASSMAGTGELFF
TRBD1	-	TRBJ2-7	TRBV11-2	TGTGCCAGCAGCTTAGCCACAGGGGCGACCTACGAGCAGTACTTC	CASSLATGATYEQYF
-	-	TRBJ1-3	TRBV28	TGTGCCTACCAGGCCAACTCTGGAAACACCATATATTTT	CAYQANSGNTIYF
-	-	TRBJ1-4	TRBV5-1	TGCGCCAGCAGCCTACCGATGTCAGCGGGGCATGAAAAACTGTTTTTT	CASSLPMSAGHEKLFF
-	-	TRBJ1-3	TRBV7-8	TGTGCCAGCAGCCTCCGCGGGGCTGGAAACACCATATATTTT	CASSLRGAGNTIYF
TRBD2	-	TRBJ2-1	TRBV25-1	TGTGCCAGCAGTGAGCGACTAGCGGGAAGCTACAATGAGCAGTTCTTC	CASSERLAGSYNEQFF
-	-	TRBJ2-2	TRBV5-1	TGCGCCAGCAGCCGGACAGTCGCGAACACCGGGGAGCTGTTTTTT	CASSRTVANTGELFF
TRBD2	few	TRBJ2-1	TRBV10-2	TGCGCCAGCAGTGAGGGAGGCGGGAGGATTTACAATGAGCAGTTCTTC	CASSEGGGRIYNEQFF
-	-	TRBJ2-6	TRBV9	TGTGCCAGCAGCCGAGCATCTGGGGCCAACGTCCTGACTTTC	CASSRASGANVLTF
TRBD1	once	TRBJ1-6	TRBV20-1	TGCAGTGCAAGGGACAGCCGATCCCTCCACTTT	CSARDSRSLHF
-	-	TRBJ2-2	TRBV5-1	TGCGCCAGCAGTGGGCAGGGCCTCGGGGAGCTGTTTTTT	CASSGQGLGELFF
-	once	TRBJ2-2	TRBV30	TGTGCCTGGGCCAAGAAGGGGGTTATGAACACCGGGGAGCTGTTTTTT	CAWAKKGVMNTGELFF
-	-	TRBJ2-2	TRBV7-4	TGTGCCAGCAGCGCCCATACAGGGTCCGGGGGGAAAAACACCGGGGAGCTGTTTTTT	CASSAHTGSGGKNTGELFF
-	-	TRBJ1-6	TRBV7-6	TGTGCCAGCAGAGGAGCAGGGGCAAATTCACCCCTCCACTTT	CASRGAGANSPLHF
TRBD1	-	TRBJ1-5	TRBV10-2	TGCGCCAGCAGTGATCGACAGGGGGGCGACAATCAGCCCCAGCATTTT	CASSDRQGGDNQPQHF
-	few	TRBJ1-1	TRBV29-1	TGCAGCGTTTATCTGCTAAACACTGAAGCTTTCTTT	CSVYLLNTEAFF
-	-	TRBJ2-1	TRBV6-1	TGTGCCAGTCTAGCCCAGTTCAATGAGCAGTTCTTC	CASLAQFNEQFF
TRBD2	-	TRBJ2-5	TRBV10-1	TGCGCCAGCAGTCCAAGCGGGAGACGAGAGACCCAGTACTTC	CASSPSGRRETQYF
TRBD2	-	TRBJ2-1	TRBV9	TGTGCCAGCAGCACGGGGACTAGCGGGGGGGCCTACAATGAGCAGTTCTTC	CASSTGTSGGAYNEQFF
-	-	TRBJ2-7	TRBV19	TGTGCCAGTAGCCAAGGACTCTACGAGCAGTACTTC	CASSQGLYEQYF
TRBD2	-	TRBJ2-1	TRBV7-9	TGTGCCAGCAGCTCCCCCCATCTACGGGAGGGCCAGCACAATGAGCAGTTCTTC	CASSSPHLREGQHNEQFF
TRBD2	once	TRBJ2-3	TRBV28	TGTGCCAGCAGTTTCGTTTCGGCTAGCGGGAGACATACGCAGTATTTT	CASSFVSASGRHTQYF
TRBD2	-	TRBJ2-3	TRBV7-6	TGTGCCAGCAGCCAAGAGCGGGAGACAATGAGAGATACGCAGTATTTT	CASSQERETMRDTQYF
-	-	TRBJ2-7	TRBV30	TGTGCCTGGAGTGTACTGAAATCGGGGAGCTCCTACGAGCAGTACTTC	CAWSVLKSGSSYEQYF
TRBD1	-	TRBJ1-2	TRBV2	TGTGCCAGCAGCCTTACAGGGGTAGGCTACACCTTC	CASSLTGVGYTF
-	-	TRBJ1-5	TRBV2	TGTGCCAGCAGGACAGTAACGAATCAGCCCCAGCATTTT	CASRTVTNQPQHF
-	-	TRBJ1-4	TRBV9	TGTGCCAGCAGCGTAGATGGTCGCGTTAATGAAAAACTGTTTTTT	CASSVDGRVNEKLFF
TRBD2	-	TRBJ2-3	TRBV7-2	TGTGCCAGCAGCTTATCACTAGCGGGAAGCACAGATACGCAGTATTTT	CASSLSLAGSTDTQYF
TRBD2	-	TRBJ2-5	TRBV25-1	TGTGCCAGCAGTGACGGGAGCGGGGATGAGACCCAGTACTTC	CASSDGSGDETQYF
-	-	TRBJ1-5	TRBV9	TGTGCCAGCAGCGTAGTCTCGGGTCAGCCCCAGCATTTT	CASSVVSGQPQHF
-	-	TRBJ1-1	TRBV7-9	TGTGCCAGCAGCTTACAGGGGTACGGCAGCCATGGTTCTGAAGCTTTCTTT	CASSLQGYGSHGSEAFF
TRBD2	-	TRBJ2-1	TRBV15	TGTGCCACCAGCAGAATCCTAGCGGGGAACTACAATGAGCAGTTCTTC	CATSRILAGNYNEQFF
-	few	TRBJ1-5	TRBV6-5	TGTGCCAGCAGTTTCGTAGGGGCCCCTCCCCAGCATTTT	CASSFVGAPPQHF
-	-	TRBJ1-2	TRBV28	TGTGTTACCGCTGGGAGGGACTATGGCTACACCTTC	CVTAGRDYGYTF
TRBD1	-	TRBJ2-7	TRBV25-1	TGTGCCAGCAGTGAATATGGGACAGGAGGCGGCGAGCAGTACTTC	CASSEYGTGGGEQYF
TRBD1	-	TRBJ2-5	TRBV11-3	TGTGCCAGCAGCTCGGGGACAGGGACCAAGACCCAGTACTTC	CASSSGTGTKTQYF
-	-	TRBJ2-7	TRBV7-7	TGTGCTAGCAGCCCGGAGGTCTGGACGAAGGGCGCCGAGCAGTACTTC	CASSPEVWTKGAEQYF
-	-	TRBJ2-3	TRBV30	TGTGCCTGGAGCCGAGTGGCAGATACGCAGTATTTT	CAWSRVADTQYF
-	-	TRBJ1-5	TRBV10-2	TGCGCCAGCAGGGTCCCAGGAAGCAATCAGCCCCAGCATTTT	CASRVPGSNQPQHF
-	-	TRBJ2-1	TRBV11-2	TGTGCCAGCAGCGCGGGGACGGGCAATGAGCAGTTCTTC	CASSAGTGNEQFF
-	-	TRBJ2-7	TRBV28	TGTGCCAGCAGTTTAGCCTCAGTTGGCGAGCAGTACTTC	CASSLASVGEQYF
-	-	TRBJ1-2	TRBV5-6	TGTGCCAGCATCACCGCGGGAGCCGGAGGCTACACCTTC	CASITAGAGGYTF
TRBD2	-	TRBJ2-1	TRBV14	TGTGCCAGCAGCCGGGAGCGGGGGGGCCTCTACAATGAGCAGTTCTTC	CASSRERGGLYNEQFF
-	-	TRBJ2-1	TRBV5-1	TGCGCCAGCAGCTTGGCCCTAAGGCAAGGGGGTTGGCTCAATGAGCAGTTCTTC	CASSLALRQGGWLNEQFF
TRBD1	-	TRBJ2-2	TRBV6-1	TGTGCCAGCAGTTTCACAGGGGGCTTGTCCGGGGAGCTGTTTTTT	CASSFTGGLSGELFF
-	-	TRBJ2-3	TRBV21-1	TGTGCCAGCAGCAACTTCCAGGGAAGGAGCACAGATACGCAGTATTTT	CASSNFQGRSTDTQYF
TRBD1	-	TRBJ2-7	TRBV28	TGTGCCAGCAGTTTTCTGTGGGACAGCGACAGTGCAGGGCAGTACTTC	CASSFLWDSDSAGQYF
-	-	TRBJ1-3	TRBV28	TGTGCCAGCAGTGTGGGGGGAACTGGAAACACCATATATTTT	CASSVGGTGNTIYF
TRBD2	-	TRBJ2-7	TRBV7-6	TGTGCCAGCAGCTTAGCTAGCGGGGGGCCGGTAGGGACCTCCTACGAGCAGTACTTC	CASSLASGGPVGTSYEQYF
-	-	TRBJ2-2	TRBV19	TGTGCCAGTGAAGGGGCGGGGGAGCTGTTTTTT	CASEGAGELFF